The 27 T cell receptor beta chains listed next were all sequenced from one sample in a study of T cells in Graves' hyperthyroidism and ophthalmopathy. The investigators amplified TCR beta CDR3 regions from RNA transcripts. In the first-round RT-PCR of the TCR CDR3, the HTBI primer set was used. TCRdb reprocessed the multiplex PCR reads with MiXCR, giving one entry per CDR3 protein. The table shows more than 600,000 distinct CDR3 sequences, with 15% to 20% occurring only once. Sequenced material: blood. The source of these receptors is a man aged 18-30 years with Graves' hyperthyroidism.

This clonotype was detected many times. The V and J genes are TRBV3-1 and TRBJ2-7, with 8 positions matching TRBD1. The CDR3 has 15 amino acids. Germline V gene sequence: CDR1 LGHDT, CDR2 YNNKEL (reference sequence). J gave up 2 bases and V 7 bases, and 10 bases lay outside the gene matches. The CDR3 DNA reads as TGTGCCAGCACCGAACGAATGGACAGGGCCTACGAGCAGTACTTC. It translates to CASTERMDRAYEQYF.

The rearrangement links TRBV20-1 to TRBJ2-7; no reliable D call. V lost 3 bases and J lost 6, with 12 bases in between. The CDR3 consists of 12 residues. The germline CDR1 and CDR2 sequences are DFQATT and SNEGSKA (reference sequence). CDR3: CSARKGSFEQYF. In DNA form, the CDR3 reads TGCAGTGCTAGGAAAGGATCTTTCGAGCAGTACTTC.

The CDR3 DNA is TGTGCCAGCAGTTTAGCACCTAATTCACCCCTCCACTTT. Residues: CASSLAPNSPLHF. This chain joins TRBV12-3 or TRBV12-4 and TRBJ1-6; D remains ambiguous. V dropped 0 bases and J dropped 6 bases, with 3 bases sitting between them. The CDR3 runs to 13 residues.

This clonotype was counted only a few times. The chain combines TRBV27 with TRBJ2-2; 8 bases are shared with TRBD1. This CDR3 has 13 amino acids. V lost 7 bases to trimming and J lost 6 bases; unmatched junction nucleotides: 4. Germline V gene data show CDR1 as MNHEY and CDR2 as SMNVEV (reference sequence). The CDR3: CASTATGAGELFF. CDR3 sequence (DNA): TGTGCCAGCACCGCGACAGGGGCCGGGGAGCTGTTTTTT.

This clonotype was counted many times. V gene TRBV27 combines with J gene TRBJ1-1; D is uncertain. Trimming left V 5 bases short and J 0 bases short, with 7 bases between. The CDR3 has 13 amino acids. From germline, CDR1 is MNHEY and CDR2 SMNVEV (reference sequence). CDR3 region: CASSISVNTEAFF. CDR3 DNA: TGTGCCAGCAGTATCTCAGTGAACACTGAAGCTTTCTTT.

For the CDR3, the DNA is TGTGCCAGCAGTTACCACAGCAATCAGCCCCAGCATTTT. The encoded protein is CASSYHSNQPQHF. The rearrangement uses TRBV7-2 and TRBJ1-5; D uncertain. V dropped 6 bases and J dropped 1 base, with 7 bases sitting between them. Germline CDR1 and CDR2: SGHTA and FQGNSA. The CDR3 has 13 amino acids.

This chain links TRBV13 with TRBJ1-3; 7 bases line up with TRBD1. Germline CDR1 reads PRHDT; CDR2 reads FYEKMQ (reference sequence). The CDR3 extends over 16 amino acids. Germline trimming cut 5 bases from V and 4 bases from J; bases unmatched to any gene: 11. The CDR3 loop reads CASSPRFEGAGNTIYF. Written as DNA, the CDR3 is TGTGCCAGCAGCCCCAGATTTGAGGGGGCAGGAAACACCATATATTTT.

A word on this clonotype: This may be a read error: a much more frequent sequence differs by one nucleotide. The chain combines TRBV14 with TRBJ2-3; D remains ambiguous. The last part of the DNA fits TRBJ1-5 better; the J call may be wrong. This CDR3 region has 13 residues. Germline CDR1 SGHDN, CDR2 FVKESK. CDR3 amino acids: CASSQDRRNTQHF. The CDR3, as DNA: TGTGCCAGCAGCCAAGATCGGCGGAATACGCAGCATTTT.

This clonotype was counted ten times or more. This CDR3 is CASGGATGPEQYF. The CDR3 DNA sequence: TGTGCCAGCGGGGGGGCGACAGGACCTGAGCAGTACTTC. The gene calls are TRBV6-2 or TRBV6-3 and TRBJ2-7, with D tentatively TRBD2 (7 bases). There are 13 residues in the CDR3. The germline V gene encodes CDR1 MNHEY and CDR2 SVGEGT. V was trimmed by 8 bases and J by 7 bases, leaving 18 bases between them.

This clonotype has only a few counts. V is TRBV10-3 and J is TRBJ2-1; 10 bases fit TRBD2. The CDR3 is 14 amino acids. V gave up 4 bases and J gave up 7 bases; unmatched junction bases: 4. Germline lookup yields CDR1 ENHRY and CDR2 SYGVKD. CDR3 in amino acids: CAISAGLARNEQFF. CDR3 coding DNA: TGTGCCATCAGTGCGGGACTAGCGCGGAATGAGCAGTTCTTC.

In the case of this clonotype: As the CDR3 is not closed by the conserved phenylalanine or tryptophan, this likely results from a read error. V is TRBV6-2 or TRBV6-3 and J is TRBJ1-1; D ambiguous. V gave up 8 bases and J gave up 5 bases, with 15 bases separating them. The germline CDR1 and CDR2 sequences are MNHEY and SVGEGT. The CDR3 totals 13 residues. The CDR3 here is CASGPTLSTEAFS. Written as DNA, the CDR3 is TGTGCCAGCGGTCCCACCCTTAGTACTGAAGCTTTCTCT.

This clonotype was recorded many times. The chain joins TRBV30 to TRBJ2-5; D might be TRBD1 or TRBD2, each matching 5 bases. CDR3 length: 12 amino acids. Germline values: CDR1 GTSNPN, CDR2 SVGIG (reference sequence). Deletions cut 4 bases from V and 2 bases from J, with 8 bases between. The CDR3 nucleotides are TGTGCCTGGACTTGGGGGCAAGAGACCCAGTACTTC. This codes for CAWTWGQETQYF. The complete variable domain, with remaining parts taken from reference TRBV30 and TRBJ2-5, reads SQTIHQWPATLVQPVGSPLSLECTVEGTSNPNLYWYRQAAGRGLQLLFYSVGIGQISSEVPQNLSASRPQDRQFILSSKKLLLSDSGFYLCAWTWGQETQYFGPGTRLLVL.

This clonotype came up many times. The chain recombines TRBV12-5 with TRBJ1-1; 7 bases line up with TRBD1. Per the germline V gene, CDR1 is LGHNT and CDR2 is FRNRAP. The CDR3 runs to 16 residues. Trimming cost V 4 bases and J 1 base; bases outside gene matches: 9. CDR3 DNA: TGTGCTAGTGGTTGGCCCCTAGGACAGGCGAACACTGAAGCTTTCTTT. Translation gives CASGWPLGQANTEAFF. The full variable domain, in which reference TRBV12-5 and TRBJ1-1 provide the parts outside the CDR3, is DARVTQTPRHKVTEMGQEVTMRCQPILGHNTVFWYRQTMMQGLELLAYFRNRAPLDDSGMPKDRFSAEMPDATLATLKIQPSEPRDSAVYFCASGWPLGQANTEAFFGQGTRLTVV.

The CDR3: CASSIAGRRAQETQYF. The CDR3 bases are TGTGCCAGTAGTATTGCAGGGAGGAGGGCCCAAGAGACCCAGTACTTC. The rearrangement links TRBV19 to TRBJ2-5; D is perhaps TRBD2 (6 bases). CDR3 length: 16 residues. The germline gives CDR1 LNHDA, CDR2 SQIVND (reference sequence). Trimming removed 3 bases from V and 1 base from J, with 15 bases in between. Complete variable domain (other parts from reference TRBV19 and TRBJ2-5): DGGITQSPKYLFRKEGQNVTLSCEQNLNHDAMYWYRQDPGQGLRLIYYSQIVNDFQKGDIAEGYSVSREKKESFPLTVTSAQKNPTAFYLCASSIAGRRAQETQYFGPGTRLLVL.

The chain combines TRBV28 with TRBJ2-7; the match to TRBD2 covers 10 bases. From germline, CDR1 is MDHEN and CDR2 SYDVKM. J was trimmed by 4 bases and V by 5 bases; bases with no gene match: 11. The CDR3 totals 16 residues. CDR3 sequence: CASSESGRAERYEQYF. The CDR3, as DNA: TGTGCCAGCAGTGAAAGCGGGAGGGCGGAAAGGTACGAGCAGTACTTC.

In this sample, this clonotype turned up many times. The genes are TRBV12-3 or TRBV12-4 and TRBJ1-1; D remains ambiguous. Between the trimmed V and J ends, which lost 4 bases and 1 base, there was a span of 7 bases. The CDR3 extends over 13 amino acids. CDR3 protein: CASSYGPNTEAFF. CDR3 DNA sequence: TGTGCCAGCAGTTATGGGCCGAACACTGAAGCTTTCTTT.

This sequence joins TRBV5-1 and TRBJ1-3; 12 bases are a match to TRBD1. J lost 2 bases, V lost 3 bases, and 12 bases had no gene match. The CDR3 sequence is 19 residues long. Germline loops: CDR1 SGHRS, CDR2 YFSETQ. This CDR3 is CASSWGTGGSHSAGNTIYF. CDR3 DNA: TGCGCCAGCAGCTGGGGGACAGGGGGCTCCCATAGTGCTGGAAACACCATATATTTT.

This clonotype was seen a few times. This chain links TRBV4-1 with TRBJ1-1; 7 bases are a match to TRBD1. The V segment lost 2 bases and the J segment 2 bases; nucleotides outside the gene matches: 8. The CDR3 spans 16 residues. Per germline, CDR1 MGHRA and CDR2 YSYEKL. CDR3 amino acids: CASSQHLQGSNTEAFF. The CDR3 DNA sequence: TGCGCCAGCAGCCAACACCTACAGGGGTCCAACACTGAAGCTTTCTTT.

This clonotype was detected many times. The chain couples TRBV7-2 to TRBJ2-5; D tentatively fits TRBD1 or TRBD2 (7 bases each). Germline values: CDR1 SGHTA, CDR2 FQGNSA. V was shortened by 5 bases and J by 9 bases, with 19 bases between the two germline ends. The CDR3 runs to 14 residues. In DNA form, the CDR3 reads TGTGCCAGCAGCCCGCAGGGGGGGCCGGGGGCCCAGTACTTC. Amino acid sequence: CASSPQGGPGAQYF. Full variable domain (missing parts from reference TRBV7-2 and TRBJ2-5): GAGVSQSPSNKVTEKGKDVELRCDPISGHTALYWYRQSLGQGLEFLIYFQGNSAPDKSGLPSDRFSAERTGGSVSTLTIQRTQQEDSAVYLCASSPQGGPGAQYFGPGTRLLVL.

This clonotype showed up many times. The chain links TRBV25-1 to TRBJ2-7; no firm D call. Germline CDR1 MGHDK, CDR2 SYGVNS. This CDR3 is built from 13 residues. V lost 8 bases to trimming and J lost 2 bases, with 13 bases between them. CDR3 sequence: CASRPPGTYEQYF. CDR3 in DNA: TGTGCCAGCCGCCCCCCTGGGACCTACGAGCAGTACTTC.

In its sample, this clonotype was seen a few times. The chain uses TRBV28 and TRBJ1-1, with D possibly TRBD1 on 6 matching bases. This CDR3 is 14 amino acids long. Germline V gene sequence: CDR1 MDHEN, CDR2 SYDVKM. V gave up 3 bases and J gave up 7 bases, with 15 bases separating them. This CDR3 is CASSFSWDIGEAFF. CDR3 sequence (DNA): TGTGCCAGCAGTTTTTCATGGGACATTGGTGAAGCTTTCTTT.

The V gene is TRBV28, the J gene TRBJ1-2, with 7 bases matching TRBD1. Germline trimming cut 6 bases from V and 4 bases from J; bases unmatched to any gene: 11. The CDR3 runs 15 residues. Germline V gives CDR1 MDHEN, CDR2 SYDVKM. The CDR3 is CASRLPGQVSYGYTF. CDR3 bases: TGTGCCAGCAGGTTACCCGGACAGGTGTCCTATGGCTACACCTTC.

This clonotype was seen many times. This chain links TRBV2 with TRBJ2-2, with D hard to call. With 3 bases removed from V and 1 base from J, the gap between germline ends came to 6 bases. Germline loops: CDR1 SNHLY, CDR2 FYNNEI. The CDR3 extends over 14 amino acids. CDR3 DNA: TGTGCCAGCAGTGACAGAAAGAACACCGGGGAGCTGTTTTTT. Encoded protein: CASSDRKNTGELFF.

At least ten counts were recorded for this clonotype. This chain links TRBV28 with TRBJ2-1, with D maybe TRBD1 (5 bases). The V gene's germline CDR1 is MDHEN and CDR2 SYDVKM. V was shortened by 11 bases and J by 8 bases, with 22 bases between the two germline ends. There are 14 residues in the CDR3. CDR3 protein: CASTPSDWGDEQFF. The CDR3 DNA sequence: TGTGCCTCTACCCCAAGCGATTGGGGCGATGAGCAGTTCTTC.

This clonotype was seen repeatedly, ten times or more. The chain recombines TRBV3-1 with TRBJ1-1; D uncertain. This CDR3 is built from 12 residues. Germline-derived CDR1 and CDR2 are LGHDT and YNNKEL (reference sequence). Trimming stripped 3 bases from V and 6 bases from J, with 8 bases between. The CDR3 DNA reads as TGTGCCAGCAGCCATACGGGCGCTGAAGCTTTCTTT. It is translated as CASSHTGAEAFF.

There are a few counts of this clonotype. CDR3 DNA: TGTGCCAGCAGCTTAGGGCGAGCGGGAGGGACCGGGGAGCTGTTTTTT. Its translation: CASSLGRAGGTGELFF. This chain connects TRBV7-3 to TRBJ2-2, with TRBD2 identical over 10 bases. Losses at the gene ends were 2 bases for V and 5 bases for J; bases not matched to a gene: 5. The CDR3 has 16 residues. Germline values: CDR1 SGHTA, CDR2 FQGTGA.

The chain employs TRBV6-2 or TRBV6-3 and TRBJ2-7; 10 nucleotides match TRBD2. CDR3 size: 15 residues. Germline V CDR1 and CDR2: MNHEY, SVGEGT. The junction had 4 bases not matched to a gene; V was cut back by 2 bases and J by 3 bases. The DNA for the CDR3 is TGTGCCAGCAGTTACGAACTAGCGGGAAACTACGAGCAGTACTTC. Translating it yields CASSYELAGNYEQYF.